The clone carrying this T cell receptor (beta chain) was detected once. Trimming stripped 5 bases from V and 5 bases from J, with 8 bases between. Germline loops: CDR1 SGHRS, CDR2 YFSETQ. This CDR3 contains 13 residues. The data derive from a study of blood T cell repertoires in COVID-19. For the study at large: PBMCs, B-cell-depleted T cells, or T cells provided the cDNA or gDNA that made up the material.

Seattle's enrolled individuals joined amid active infection and were then monitored longitudinally. Authors' methods: Amplified reference gene primers provided the basis for estimating nucleated cell counts. Using immunoSEQ multiplex PCR, the repertoire was profiled, and TCRdb retains in-frame clones only, with some absent. Clonal size and the V and J genes are those of that table, whereas D and trimming came from the DNA. The table includes more than 250,000 clones, about 87% detected once. This receptor was taken from a woman aged 25 to 45 with COVID-19, enrolled during active disease. The chain recombines TRBV5-1 with TRBJ1-6; D is possibly TRBD1 (6 bases). Sequenced material: peripheral blood. The CDR3 DNA reads as TGCGCCAGCAGTCCAGGGGATAATTCACCCCTCCACTTT. It encodes CASSPGDNSPLHF.